The rows below give T cell receptor beta chains drawn from one sample of a study of vaccination effects on CD4 cells after COVID-19. No antigens are known for them. Produced via immunoSEQ multiplex PCR; TCRdb's table is partial and in-frame only. The sample yields 30,000 to 35,000 clones, about 72% seen once. The sequenced sample was CD4+ T cells from PBMCs cultured with a peptide pool, obtained before COVID-19 vaccination. These receptors came from a human donor who had a prior SARS-CoV-2 infection. CDR3s include the opening cysteine and the closing phenylalanine or tryptophan.

>TRBV19
CASSIWVTGNQPQHF
>TRBV7-9
CASSLSEGVVTF
>TRBV3-1/TRBV3-2
CASSHRGASGWYNEQFF
>TRBV6-5
CASSYSMASGSREQFF
>TRBV15
CATSRDRDSYGYTF
>TRBV11-3
CASSLMGNTEAFF
>TRBV7-2
CASSLAGPQDEQYF
>TRBV12-3/TRBV12-4
CASRPQGSEAFF
>TRBV7-9
CASSFGSGDDQPQHF
>TRBV10-3
CAISQGLESNQPQHF
>TRBV5-1
CASSFGLADSYEQYF
>TRBV7-8
CASGLGWGRTEAFF
>TRBV7-7
CASSLAVTGELFF
>TRBV4-1
CASSLAGGVRLSDEQYF
>TRBV5-1
CASSQGQPNSPLHF
>TRBV5-4
CASSVAGLAGYNEQFF
>TRBV19
CASSIDQGDEQYF
>TRBV11-1
CASSQRLVTEAFF
>TRBV2
CASSGMGTNNSPLHF
>TRBV30
CAWSAGTRGYTF
>TRBV10-3
CAIRGLAASYEQYF
>TRBV7-8
CASSPDRTTDTQYF
>TRBV2
CASSEPTTGRNNQPQHF
>TRBV6-5
CASSSAGRGLEQYF
>TRBV9
CASSVGQSQPQHF
>TRBV15
CATSRAGAGRGVVPSYEQYF
>TRBV5-1
CASSFGTRSSYEQYF
>TRBV5-6
CASSSDYLTDTQYF
>TRBV12-3/TRBV12-4
CASSLVRYGYTF
>TRBV5-1
CASSPGQVFSSYEQYF
>TRBV18
CASSHRGRNTDTQYF
>TRBV7-6
CASSTKPGTVNTEAFF
>TRBV3-1/TRBV3-2
CASSLNRDPNTEAFF
>TRBV3-1/TRBV3-2
CASSRQRGTGREKLFF
>TRBV6-2/TRBV6-3
CASSLGRQETQYF
>TRBV7-3
CASSGDRGYGYTF
>TRBV5-4
CASSLAQGLFTEAFF
>TRBV12-3/TRBV12-4
CASRVLGIREAFF
>TRBV11-1
CASSIRLAGGIETQYF
>TRBV2
CASSEGGGSYNEQFF
>TRBV4-1
CASSQAPIGAETQYF
>TRBV4-1
CASSQAARLAGYNEQFF
>TRBV6-1
CASSEYTGQANQPQHF
>TRBV18
CASSPPGTGGRETQYF
>TRBV19
CASSNWASGNYNEQFF
>TRBV7-9
CASSSGTVPTPLHF
>TRBV7-8
CASSLLSRPGIILDTGELFF